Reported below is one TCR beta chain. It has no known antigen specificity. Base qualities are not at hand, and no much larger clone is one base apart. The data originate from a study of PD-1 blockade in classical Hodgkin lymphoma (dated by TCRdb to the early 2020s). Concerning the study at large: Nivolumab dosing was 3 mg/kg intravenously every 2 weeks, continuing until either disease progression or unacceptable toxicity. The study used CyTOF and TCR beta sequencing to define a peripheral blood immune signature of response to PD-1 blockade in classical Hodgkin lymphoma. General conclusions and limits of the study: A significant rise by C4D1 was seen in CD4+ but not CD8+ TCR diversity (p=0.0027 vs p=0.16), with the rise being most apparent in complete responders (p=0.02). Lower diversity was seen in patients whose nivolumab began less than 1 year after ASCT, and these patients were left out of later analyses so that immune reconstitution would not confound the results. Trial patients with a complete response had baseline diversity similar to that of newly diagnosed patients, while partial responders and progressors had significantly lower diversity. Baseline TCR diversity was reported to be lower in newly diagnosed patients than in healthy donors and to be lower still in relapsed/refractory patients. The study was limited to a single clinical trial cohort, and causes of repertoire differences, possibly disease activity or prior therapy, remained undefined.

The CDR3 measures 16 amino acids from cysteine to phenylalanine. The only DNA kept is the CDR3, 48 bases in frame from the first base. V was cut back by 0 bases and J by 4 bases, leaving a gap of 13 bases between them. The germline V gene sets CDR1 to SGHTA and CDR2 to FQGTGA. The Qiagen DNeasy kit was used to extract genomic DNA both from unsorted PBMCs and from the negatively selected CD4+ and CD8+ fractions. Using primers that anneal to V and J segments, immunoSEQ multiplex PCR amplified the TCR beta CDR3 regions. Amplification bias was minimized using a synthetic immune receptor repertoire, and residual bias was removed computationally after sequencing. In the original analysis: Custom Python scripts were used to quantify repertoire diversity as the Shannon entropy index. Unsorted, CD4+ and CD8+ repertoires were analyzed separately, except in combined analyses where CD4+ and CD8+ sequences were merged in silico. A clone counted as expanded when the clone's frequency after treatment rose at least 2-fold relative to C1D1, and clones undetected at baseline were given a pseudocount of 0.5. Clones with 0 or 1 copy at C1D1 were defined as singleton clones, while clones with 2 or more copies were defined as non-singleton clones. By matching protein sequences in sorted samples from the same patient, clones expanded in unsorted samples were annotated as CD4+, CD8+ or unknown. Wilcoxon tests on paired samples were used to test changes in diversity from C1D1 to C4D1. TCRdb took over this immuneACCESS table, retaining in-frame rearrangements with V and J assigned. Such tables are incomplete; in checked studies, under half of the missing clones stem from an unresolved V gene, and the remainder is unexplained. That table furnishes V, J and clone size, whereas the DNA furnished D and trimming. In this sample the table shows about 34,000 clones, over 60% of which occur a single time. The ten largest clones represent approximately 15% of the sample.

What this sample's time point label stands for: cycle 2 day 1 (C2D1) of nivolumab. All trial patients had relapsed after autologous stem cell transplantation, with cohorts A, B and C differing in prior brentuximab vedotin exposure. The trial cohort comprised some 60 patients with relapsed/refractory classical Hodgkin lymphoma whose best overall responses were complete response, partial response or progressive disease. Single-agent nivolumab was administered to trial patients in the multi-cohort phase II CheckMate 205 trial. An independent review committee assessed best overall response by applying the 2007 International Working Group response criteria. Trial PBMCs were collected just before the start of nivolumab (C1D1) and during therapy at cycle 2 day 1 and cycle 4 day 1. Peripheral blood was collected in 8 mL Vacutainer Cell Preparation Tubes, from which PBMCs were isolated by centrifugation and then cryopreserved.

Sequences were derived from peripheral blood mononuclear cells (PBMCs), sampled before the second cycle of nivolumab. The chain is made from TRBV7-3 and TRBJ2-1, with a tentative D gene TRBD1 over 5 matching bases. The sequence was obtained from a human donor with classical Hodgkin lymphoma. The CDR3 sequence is CASSLTGRGSYNEQFF. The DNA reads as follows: TGTGCCAGCAGCTTAACGGGTAGGGGCTCGTACAATGAGCAGTTCTTC.